One and the same sample provided the 21 T cell receptor beta chains below, sequenced in a study of CD8+CD57+ T cells in acquired aplastic anemia. Both TCR beta VDJ combination and CDR3 sequence profiling were carried out. Genomic DNA was the template for this profiling. Via MiXCR, TCRdb re-called the reads, giving one row per CDR3 protein. The table lists 200,000 to 250,000 distinct CDR3 sequences, roughly 35% of them singletons. The sample consisted of sorted CD4+, CD8+, or CD8+CD57+ T cells (not recorded which) from PBMCs. The receptors stem from a human donor in good health, serving as a control.

J is TRBJ2-2 and V is TRBV2, with D hard to call. The V end lost 1 base, the J end lost 3 bases, and 6 bases lay between the germline ends. This CDR3 region has 14 residues. Germline CDR1 is SNHLY and CDR2 is FYNNEI. The DNA for the CDR3 is TGTGCCAGCAGTGAAGAGCCTTACACCGGGGAGCTGTTTTTT. Protein product: CASSEEPYTGELFF.

The sample holds many counts of this clonotype. Here the CDR3 DNA reads TGCGCCAGCAGTACGACAGAGTCCTATGGCTACACCTTC. Amino acids: CASSTTESYGYTF. The rearrangement links TRBV10-2 to TRBJ1-2, with D possibly TRBD1 on 5 matching bases. The V gene's germline CDR1 is WSHSY and CDR2 SAAADI. The CDR3 totals 13 residues. The V end was cut by 5 bases, the J end by 4 bases, with 11 bases between.

The chain joins TRBV4-1 to TRBJ1-2; D remains ambiguous. V lost 7 bases to trimming and J lost 3 bases, with 18 bases between them. CDR1 is MGHRA, CDR2 YSYEKL, per germline. CDR3 length: 15 residues. The CDR3: CASTHSTRGDYGYTF. CDR3 DNA sequence: TGCGCCAGCACACATTCAACCCGGGGAGACTATGGCTACACCTTC.

The chain combines TRBV12-3 or TRBV12-4 with TRBJ2-1; D is unclear. V lost 6 bases to trimming and J lost 10 bases, with 13 bases between them. CDR3 length: 12 amino acids. The CDR3 region has the DNA TGTGCCAGCAGGGGTTTGGGCTGGGAGCAGTTCTTC. Protein: CASRGLGWEQFF.

This clonotype was seen ten or more times. The rearrangement links TRBV19 to TRBJ2-1; D is perhaps TRBD1 (5 bases). V was trimmed by 6 bases and J by 13 bases, leaving 13 bases between them. Germline CDR1 is LNHDA and CDR2 is SQIVND (reference sequence). The CDR3 length is 11 residues. CDR3 in DNA: TGTGCCAGTAGCTTAAGGGGTTTTCAGTTCTTC. The encoded protein is CASSLRGFQFF.

This clonotype was observed many times. The rearrangement uses TRBV14 and TRBJ2-3; no definite D call. The CDR3 is made up of 11 amino acids. Per the germline V gene, CDR1 is SGHDN and CDR2 is FVKESK. V lost 1 base and J 5 bases, leaving 1 base between the germline ends. The CDR3 DNA is TGTGCCAGCAGCCAAGTAGATACGCAGTATTTT. It translates to CASSQVDTQYF.

This sequence joins TRBV10-3 and TRBJ1-6; 7 nucleotides align to TRBD1. Germline CDR1 is ENHRY and CDR2 is SYGVKD. The CDR3 has 16 amino acids. The CDR3 loop reads CATSVTRQGRNSPLHF. In nucleotides, the CDR3 is TGTGCGACATCAGTGACCCGACAGGGACGAAATTCACCCCTCCACTTT.

This clonotype was seen ten or more times. The rearrangement joins TRBV12-3 or TRBV12-4 to TRBJ1-6; the D gene is possibly TRBD1 (5 bases). Trimming took off 6 bases at V and 8 bases at J, with 17 bases between the two ends. The CDR3 consists of 15 residues. In DNA form, the CDR3 reads TGTGCCAGCAGCCGAGCGGGGGGTATGGATTCACCCCTCCACTTT. Amino acids: CASSRAGGMDSPLHF.

This clonotype came up a few times. This sequence joins TRBV5-1 and TRBJ1-2; a possible D gene is TRBD1 (6 bases). This CDR3 has 14 residues. Trimming removed 0 bases at V and 6 bases at J, with 12 bases between. The germline V gene encodes CDR1 SGHRS and CDR2 YFSETQ. CDR3 bases: TGCGCCAGCAGCTTGGTACAGGGCCAGGATGGCTACACCTTC. This encodes CASSLVQGQDGYTF.

This clonotype showed up many times. The chain couples TRBV20-1 to TRBJ2-3; the D gene is possibly TRBD2 (6 bases). Germline CDR1 and CDR2: DFQATT and SNEGSKA (reference sequence). V dropped 3 bases and J dropped 1 base, with 11 bases sitting between them. This CDR3 contains 14 residues. CDR3 loop: CSASVASGTDTQYF. The CDR3 DNA sequence: TGCAGTGCTAGTGTCGCTAGCGGCACAGATACGCAGTATTTT.

This clonotype has more than one count but fewer than ten. This chain links TRBV11-2 with TRBJ2-2; TRBD1 or TRBD2 may be the D gene (5 bases each). In germline, CDR1 is SGHAT, CDR2 FQNNGV. The CDR3 covers 16 residues. The V gene lost 2 bases and the J gene lost 1 base, with 11 bases spanning the gap. The chain's CDR3 is CASSLFSGQNTGELFF. The CDR3 DNA follows: TGTGCCAGCAGCTTATTCAGCGGACAGAACACCGGGGAGCTGTTTTTT. The whole variable domain, remainder taken from reference TRBV11-2 and TRBJ2-2, is EAGVAQSPRYKIIEKRQSVAFWCNPISGHATLYWYQQILGQGPKLLIQFQNNGVVDDSQLPKDRFSAERLKGVDSTLKIQPAKLEDSAVYLCASSLFSGQNTGELFFGEGSRLTVL.

V usage is TRBV10-3 and J usage is TRBJ1-6; maybe TRBD1 (5 bases). The V end was cut by 4 bases, the J end by 13 bases, with 14 bases between. Germline CDR1 is ENHRY and CDR2 is SYGVKD. This CDR3 is 13 amino acids long. The CDR3 is CAISAVDTRPLHF. The CDR3 region has the DNA TGTGCCATCAGTGCCGTGGACACTCGCCCCCTCCACTTT.

In its sample, this clonotype was seen many times. The chain recombines TRBV10-3 with TRBJ1-5; D gene uncertain. The V gene's germline CDR1 is ENHRY and CDR2 SYGVKD. Trimming shortened V by 2 bases and J by 8 bases, and 7 bases separated the two germline ends. The CDR3 totals 12 residues. This chain's CDR3 is CAISETSEPQHF. The CDR3 nucleotides read TGTGCCATCAGTGAGACGTCGGAGCCCCAGCATTTT.

The J gene is TRBJ2-5, the V gene TRBV5-1, with unresolved D. This CDR3 has 14 amino acids. Germline values: CDR1 SGHRS, CDR2 YFSETQ. V lost 6 bases to trimming and J lost 3 bases, with 15 bases between them. The CDR3 protein is CASKVSRIEETQYF. The CDR3 DNA sequence: TGCGCCAGCAAGGTTAGTAGAATTGAAGAGACCCAGTACTTC.

There are many counts of this clonotype. V is TRBV7-9 and J is TRBJ2-5; 8 bases agree with TRBD1. V was pared by 3 bases and J by 5 bases, with 5 bases of the junction left unmatched. CDR3 length: 14 residues. Germline V gives CDR1 SEHNR, CDR2 FQNEAQ (reference sequence). CDR3 sequence (DNA): TGTGCCAGCAGCTTGCGCAGGGGGCATGAGACCCAGTACTTC. It is translated as CASSLRRGHETQYF.

This clonotype was seen repeatedly, ten times or more. The chain uses TRBV7-8 and TRBJ1-1, with D uncertain. CDR3 length: 13 residues. Germline V CDR1 and CDR2: SGHVS, FQNEAQ. Deletions cut 5 bases from V and 2 bases from J, with 9 bases between. The CDR3 region is CASSRDINTEAFF. In DNA form, the CDR3 reads TGTGCCAGCAGCCGAGACATCAACACTGAAGCTTTCTTT.

As for this clonotype: A read error may explain this, as a much larger clone is one base away. As the CDR3 is not closed by the conserved phenylalanine or tryptophan, this likely results from a read error. The chain uses TRBV5-6 and TRBJ1-6; the match to TRBD1 covers 8 bases. The CDR3 has 17 amino acids. The V gene end was trimmed by 4 bases and the J gene end by 6 bases; junction bases not matched to a gene: 12. Germline lookup yields CDR1 SGHDT and CDR2 YYEEEE. CDR3: CASSSMDREVGNSPLHL. In DNA form, the CDR3 reads TGTGCCAGCAGCAGTATGGACAGGGAAGTTGGTAATTCACCCCTCCACCTT.

This clonotype was detected ten times or more. The gene calls are TRBV20-1 and TRBJ2-3; D might be TRBD1 or TRBD2, each matching 5 bases. This CDR3 region has 15 residues. CDR1 DFQATT and CDR2 SNEGSKA come from the germline V gene (reference sequence). V lost 4 bases, J lost 7 bases, and 21 bases lay in between. The CDR3: CSANLPRGVENTQYF. CDR3 DNA sequence: TGCAGTGCTAACCTGCCGAGGGGAGTGGAAAATACGCAGTATTTT.

This clonotype was recorded at least ten times. The chain is built from TRBV19 and TRBJ2-7; D might be TRBD2 (6 bases). The V and J ends lost 4 bases and 5 bases respectively, with 21 bases between them. Germline values: CDR1 LNHDA, CDR2 SQIVND (reference sequence). The CDR3 is 16 residues long. The CDR3 DNA sequence: TGTGCCAGTAGTAGCGTCGGAGGCCGAGGAGGGGACGAGCAGTACTTC. As protein: CASSSVGGRGGDEQYF.

This clonotype has ten or more counts. V is TRBV7-9 and J is TRBJ2-4; D is undetermined. V gave up 3 bases and J gave up 10 bases, with 10 bases separating them. The CDR3 runs to 12 residues. Germline V gene data show CDR1 as SEHNR and CDR2 as FQNEAQ (reference sequence). Here the CDR3 DNA reads TGTGCCAGCAGCTTTTCCCCGGGTATTCAGTACTTC. Translating gives CASSFSPGIQYF.

The chain couples TRBV14 to TRBJ2-2, with TRBD2 identical over 13 bases. V lost 4 bases and J lost 5; bases outside the gene matches: 13. Germline V gene data show CDR1 as SGHDN and CDR2 as FVKESK. The CDR3 extends over 19 amino acids. The DNA of the CDR3 is TGTGCCAGCAGCCCCACCGGGACTAGCGGGATTCGTCTGACCGGGGAGCTGTTTTTT. This sequence encodes CASSPTGTSGIRLTGELFF.